These 29 T cell receptor beta chains were sequenced from one sample in a study of OX40 agonist ivuxolimab in advanced cancers. Method: immunoSEQ multiplex PCR; TCRdb's copy keeps in-frame clones and lacks some. The sample carries roughly 64,000 clones, 80% to 90% recorded once. The sequenced sample was CD4+ or CD8+ T cells sorted from blood, obtained in a trial of the OX40 agonist ivuxolimab. Receptor source: an adult with an advanced solid tumor such as melanoma, head and neck, liver or kidney cancer.

V gene TRBV7-2 combines with J gene TRBJ1-5; D gene uncertain. This CDR3 has 13 amino acids. Germline CDR1 is SGHTA and CDR2 is FQGNSA. Trimming cost V 7 bases and J 1 base, with 8 bases left between them. CDR3 residues: CASTDGSNQPQHF. The DNA for the CDR3 is TGTGCCAGCACGGACGGAAGCAATCAGCCCCAGCATTTT.

The rearrangement uses TRBV6-8 and TRBJ1-1; no definite D call. Trimming shortened V by 6 bases and J by 6 bases, and 8 bases separated the two germline ends. The germline CDR1 and CDR2 sequences are MNHGY and SAAAGT. This CDR3 is 11 amino acids long. As DNA, the CDR3 is TGTGCCAGCAGGGGGAGCTCTGAAGCTTTCTTT. Translating gives CASRGSSEAFF.

The chain couples TRBV11-3 to TRBJ2-3; D remains ambiguous. This CDR3 spans 15 amino acids. Germline V gene data show CDR1 as SGHNT and CDR2 as YENEEA. Trimming removed 1 base from V and 2 bases from J, with 10 bases in between. Here the CDR3 DNA reads TGTGCCAGCAGCTTAGCGTCCCATAACACAGATACGCAGTATTTT. Encoded protein: CASSLASHNTDTQYF.

The chain recombines TRBV6-1 with TRBJ1-5; D not certain. CDR3 length: 15 residues. CDR1 and CDR2 from the germline V gene are MNHNS and SASEGT. Trimming pared 4 bases from V and 0 bases from J, leaving 10 bases between. The CDR3 loop is CASSAPPDSNQPQHF. CDR3 DNA: TGTGCCAGCAGTGCCCCTCCCGATAGCAATCAGCCCCAGCATTTT.

This rearrangement joins TRBV6-5 to TRBJ2-6; no firm D call. V lost 5 bases and J 1 base, leaving 9 bases between the germline ends. The CDR3 totals 15 residues. CDR1 is MNHEY and CDR2 is SVGAGI in the germline V gene. CDR3 protein: CASSSTDSGANVLTF. CDR3 nucleotides: TGTGCCAGCAGTAGCACGGATTCTGGGGCCAACGTCCTGACTTTC.

The V call is TRBV30, the J call TRBJ1-5; D call uncertain. Germline V gene data show CDR1 as GTSNPN and CDR2 as SVGIG (reference sequence). The CDR3 extends over 13 amino acids. Trimming stripped 1 base from V and 0 bases from J, with 4 bases between. DNA for the CDR3: TGTGCCTGGAGTGCAGATAGCAATCAGCCCCAGCATTTT. Translating gives CAWSADSNQPQHF.

In its sample, this clone was seen a few times. This sequence joins TRBV30 and TRBJ1-1; perhaps TRBD1 as D (5 bases). V gave up 3 bases and J gave up 8 bases, with 10 bases separating them. The CDR3 spans 11 residues. Germline V gene lookup returns CDR1 GTSNPN and CDR2 SVGIG (reference sequence). Written as DNA, the CDR3 is TGTGCCTGGAGAGAGGGGTACGAAGCTTTCTTT. The encoded protein is CAWREGYEAFF.

V is TRBV27 and J is TRBJ1-2, with 8 positions matching TRBD1. Germline V CDR1 and CDR2: MNHEY, SMNVEV (reference sequence). This CDR3 has 15 amino acids. J was trimmed by 4 bases and V by 4 bases; bases with no gene match: 8. This CDR3 reads CASSSLKTGAYGYTF. CDR3 in DNA: TGTGCCAGCAGTTCCCTAAAGACAGGGGCCTATGGCTACACCTTC.

The V and J genes are TRBV28 and TRBJ2-2; tentative D call: TRBD2 (7 bases). The CDR3 has 15 amino acids. V dropped 7 bases and J dropped 6 bases, with 18 bases sitting between them. Germline lookup yields CDR1 MDHEN and CDR2 SYDVKM. The CDR3 here is CASTVGGRGAGELFF. DNA for the CDR3: TGTGCCAGCACCGTAGGGGGGAGGGGAGCCGGGGAGCTGTTTTTT.

This chain uses TRBV7-3 with TRBJ2-1; D gene uncertain. Germline values: CDR1 SGHTA, CDR2 FQGTGA. The CDR3 sequence is 18 residues long. With 2 bases removed from V and 3 bases from J, the gap between germline ends came to 20 bases. CDR3 nucleotides: TGTGCCAGCAGCTTACGGCCCCTCCTAGACACCAACTACAATGAGCAGTTCTTC. It encodes CASSLRPLLDTNYNEQFF.

V usage is TRBV5-4 and J usage is TRBJ1-1, with a tentative D call TRBD1 (5 bases). The V gene lost 3 bases and the J gene lost 1 base, with 16 bases spanning the gap. CDR3 size: 16 residues. Per the germline V gene, CDR1 is SGHNT and CDR2 is YYREEE (reference sequence). The CDR3 spells CASSSPPGRKNTEAFF. CDR3 coding DNA: TGTGCCAGCAGCTCGCCACCGGGACGGAAGAACACTGAAGCTTTCTTT.

A few counts support this clone. Other DNA sequences from this sample encode an identical CDR3 as well. This chain connects TRBV9 to TRBJ2-7; a weak D match, TRBD2 (6 bases). The germline CDR1 and CDR2 sequences are SGDLS and YYNGEE. The CDR3 consists of 15 residues. Trimming cost V 0 bases and J 2 bases, with 12 bases left between them. CDR3 sequence (DNA): TGTGCCAGCAGCGTAGGTGGAGGGTCTCCCTACGAGCAGTACTTC. This encodes CASSVGGGSPYEQYF.

The chain is built from TRBV19 and TRBJ2-2, with 9 nucleotides matching TRBD2. V gave up 3 bases and J gave up 8 bases; unmatched junction bases: 19. The CDR3 consists of 19 residues. Per the germline V gene, CDR1 is LNHDA and CDR2 is SQIVND (reference sequence). The CDR3 is CASSIMRGGSSRDAGELFF. The CDR3 bases are TGTGCCAGTAGTATCATGCGGGGGGGCAGTTCGAGAGACGCAGGGGAGCTGTTTTTT.

This clone was seen a single time. This chain's CDR3 is CASSERYNQPQHF. CDR3 DNA sequence: TGTGCCAGCAGTGAGCGGTACAATCAGCCCCAGCATTTT. This chain joins TRBV6-4 and TRBJ1-5; D uncertain. Trimming shortened V by 3 bases and J by 3 bases, and 6 bases separated the two germline ends. The length of the CDR3 is 13 residues. CDR1 and CDR2 from the germline V gene are MRHNA and SNTAGT.

The chain links TRBV6-5 to TRBJ1-1; 8 bases are shared with TRBD1. J lost 6 bases, V lost 5 bases, and 8 bases had no gene match. CDR3 length: 14 residues. In germline, CDR1 is MNHEY, CDR2 SVGAGI. CDR3 coding DNA: TGTGCCAGCAGTAATACAGGGGGGAGGGCTGAAGCTTTCTTT. Its translation: CASSNTGGRAEAFF.

V is TRBV28 and J is TRBJ1-2; D is ambiguous. CDR1 and CDR2 (germline): MDHEN, SYDVKM. With 7 bases removed from V and 1 base from J, the gap between germline ends came to 10 bases. The CDR3 totals 13 residues. The CDR3 DNA reads TGTGCCAGCACACTGACCTATAACTATGGCTACACCTTC. It specifies CASTLTYNYGYTF.

The V call is TRBV2, the J call TRBJ1-6; no reliable D call. CDR1 is SNHLY and CDR2 is FYNNEI in the germline V gene. CDR3 size: 15 residues. V was pared by 9 bases and J by 5 bases, with 17 bases between. CDR3 loop: CASRLQNVDNSPLHF. The CDR3 region has the DNA TGTGCCAGTCGCTTACAGAACGTAGATAATTCACCCCTCCACTTT.

The genes are TRBV2 and TRBJ2-7, with a tentative D call TRBD1 (6 bases). CDR1 is SNHLY, CDR2 FYNNEI, per germline. The CDR3 extends over 12 amino acids. The V and J ends lost 11 bases and 0 bases respectively, with 11 bases between them. The CDR3 nucleotides are TGTGCCGGTGGACAGCGCTCCTACGAGCAGTACTTC. Amino acid sequence: CAGGQRSYEQYF.

The V gene is TRBV6-4, the J gene TRBJ2-3; TRBD2 might be the D (5 bases). V gave up 5 bases and J gave up 2 bases, with 14 bases separating them. The CDR3 length is 15 residues. The germline V gene has CDR1 MRHNA and CDR2 SNTAGT. Here the CDR3 DNA reads TGTGCCAGCAGTCCGACGAACGGGGTCACAGATACGCAGTATTTT. Protein sequence: CASSPTNGVTDTQYF.

The V gene is TRBV18, the J gene TRBJ2-7; TRBD1 aligns across 9 bases. The trim removed 8 bases at V and 3 bases at J, leaving 5 bases unmatched. The germline gives CDR1 KGHSH, CDR2 LQKENI. This CDR3 spans 13 amino acids. The CDR3 DNA reads TGTGCCAGCCACCCGGGACAGGGCTACGAGCAGTACTTC. Encoded protein: CASHPGQGYEQYF.

This clone showed up just once. The chain joins TRBV19 to TRBJ1-5; perhaps TRBD1 as D (5 bases). Trimming stripped 8 bases from V and 2 bases from J, with 7 bases between. Germline CDR1 LNHDA, CDR2 SQIVND (reference sequence). The length of the CDR3 is 12 residues. The CDR3 protein is CASSRGNQPQHF. For the CDR3, the DNA is TGTGCCAGTTCCAGGGGCAATCAGCCCCAGCATTTT.

The CDR3 sequence: CASSQGPANQPQHF. The CDR3 DNA reads TGTGCCAGCTCACAAGGACCGGCAAATCAGCCCCAGCATTTT. The chain links TRBV18 to TRBJ1-5; no clear D gene. Germline loops: CDR1 KGHSH, CDR2 LQKENI. V lost 4 bases and J lost 4, with 11 bases in between. The CDR3 spans 14 residues.

The gene calls are TRBV20-1 and TRBJ2-7, with no clear D. Germline CDR1 is DFQATT and CDR2 is SNEGSKA (reference sequence). V was clipped by 8 bases and J by 0 bases, with 8 bases between them. CDR3 size: 11 residues. The CDR3 DNA follows: TGCAGTCGGCAGAGCTCCTACGAGCAGTACTTC. It encodes CSRQSSYEQYF.

The chain uses TRBV5-6 and TRBJ2-7; D is undetermined. Germline V gene data show CDR1 as SGHDT and CDR2 as YYEEEE. This CDR3 contains 14 residues. V was clipped by 2 bases and J by 0 bases, with 9 bases between them. The CDR3 loop reads CASSLKTVSYEQYF. CDR3 nucleotide sequence: TGTGCCAGCAGCTTAAAAACTGTCTCCTACGAGCAGTACTTC.

The chain recombines TRBV27 with TRBJ1-2; 10 bases are a match to TRBD1. From germline, CDR1 is MNHEY and CDR2 SMNVEV (reference sequence). CDR3 length equals 15 residues. J lost 2 bases, V lost 5 bases, and 5 bases had no gene match. The CDR3 reads CASSSWTGGNYGYTF. CDR3 nucleotide sequence: TGTGCCAGCAGTAGTTGGACAGGGGGAAACTATGGCTACACCTTC.

The chain carries TRBV30 and TRBJ1-1; possibly TRBD1 for D (5 bases). The CDR3 is made up of 12 amino acids. Germline CDR1 GTSNPN, CDR2 SVGIG (reference sequence). The V end lost 4 bases, the J end lost 4 bases, and 10 bases lay between the germline ends. CDR3 loop: CAWTQERTEAFF. The CDR3 nucleotides read TGTGCCTGGACACAGGAGCGCACTGAAGCTTTCTTT.

The chain combines TRBV5-4 with TRBJ1-1; 10 nucleotides line up with TRBD1. Germline assignment: CDR1 SGHNT and CDR2 YYREEE (reference sequence). The trim removed 4 bases at V and 10 bases at J, leaving 10 bases unmatched. The CDR3 length is 14 residues. CDR3 DNA: TGTGCCAGCAGCCCCAAGGGACAGGGGTTGTCAGCTTTCTTT. This gives the protein CASSPKGQGLSAFF.

This chain links TRBV7-6 with TRBJ2-3, with D possibly TRBD2 on 5 matching bases. The germline V and J ends were trimmed by 4 bases and 0 bases, with 17 bases remaining between them. The CDR3 length is 17 residues. Germline V gives CDR1 SGHVS, CDR2 FNYEAQ. The CDR3 DNA reads as TGTGCCAGCAGCTACGGACCCAGCGGAACCAGCACAGATACGCAGTATTTT. Amino acid sequence: CASSYGPSGTSTDTQYF.

The genes are TRBV9 and TRBJ1-2; the D gene is possibly TRBD1 (6 bases). Germline CDR1 SGDLS, CDR2 YYNGEE. V dropped 0 bases and J dropped 6 bases, with 6 bases sitting between them. The CDR3 extends over 12 amino acids. In nucleotides, the CDR3 is TGTGCCAGCAGCGTAGCAGGGGATGGCTACACCTTC. Residues: CASSVAGDGYTF.